This TCR beta chain appears in the sequencing data of a study of blood T cells in healthy people across ages (dated by TCRdb to about 2015). Context from the whole study: In model experiments, template switching captured roughly one uniquely barcoded TCR beta cDNA molecule for every two T cells. For two donors (one aged 18 to 29 and one aged 80 or older), the study analyzed two additional independent replicas of 1 million unique cDNA reads from the same blood draw. The donors were split into four age groups: young (average about 16 years), middle-aged (39), aged (over 55) and long-lived (approximately 80). Age-related changes in TCR beta repertoire diversity were measured in the study by deep sequencing normalized with unique cDNA molecular identifiers. To avoid experimental bias, donors of different ages were randomly spread across the sequencing lanes.

Comments on this clonotype: Its antigen is currently not known. No base quality information exists; no much larger clone differs at one position.

Broader findings and caveats from the paper: Observed TCR beta diversity correlated strongly with the percentage of naive T cells measured by flow cytometry. Observed TCR beta diversity per million T cells fell roughly linearly with age, and a significant reduction was already apparent by age approximately 41. Because the CMV infection status of the donors was unknown, age-related changes in expanded clonotypes may potentially have been confounded. Because profiling used bulk unsorted PBMCs, naive and antigen-experienced compartments could not be compared conclusively. Total diversity estimates from one million sequenced T cells were considered lower bounds and underestimates. Compared with the aged group, the long-lived group had more naive CD4+ T cells, fewer expanded clones and increased TCR diversity, suggesting age selection.

The donors were 40 or so Caucasian individuals from Russia, aged 6 to 90 years, who were systemically healthy. Each donor gave roughly 9.5 milliliters of peripheral blood, collected into EDTA-treated Vacutainer tubes. PBMCs were isolated by Ficoll-Paque density-gradient centrifugation, with at least 6 million obtained per sample. Trizol reagent was used to extract total RNA from PBMCs, with at least 5 micrograms per sample. The percentages of naive CD45RAhigh/CD27high T cells were determined by flow cytometry on a PBMC aliquot from every donor. Library generation was performed with 5' RACE. The instrument was an Illumina HiSeq 2500. A second PCR of roughly 7 to 11 cycles was performed with a sample-barcoded 5' primer and a J-beta primer mix. Each TCR beta cDNA molecule received a unique molecular identifier from a template-switch 5' adaptor carrying 12 random nucleotides. Each sample yielded at least 3 million CDR3-containing paired-end reads. All of the RNA was converted into first-strand cDNA using the Mint cDNA synthesis kit, with a TRBC-specific oligonucleotide serving as the primer. All cDNA was treated with uracil-DNA glycosylase and then went through a first 18-cycle PCR with the universal primers M1SS and BC2_uni_R. On the authors' methods: Normalization of each sample was performed by random selection of 1 million high-quality reads, each carrying a distinct molecular identifier. Reads sharing molecular identifiers were discarded rather than binned into consensus sequences. CDR3 identification, clonotype clustering and error correction used MiTCR with a Q25 quality threshold and the strictest error-elimination algorithm. Lower-bound total TCR beta diversity was estimated with a nonparametric unseen species model using Euler transformation. Using fastp trimming at Q25 and MiXCR clonotype assembly, TCRdb reanalyzed the public sequencing data and kept in-frame beta chains. Rows are unified per CDR3 protein, each entry keeping the most common DNA and genes. Here the V and J calls rest on TCRdb's processing, not on the authors' analysis. This sample has about a million distinct CDR3 sequences in its table, and about 53% of those were observed once. The top ten clonotypes cover 20% to 25% of the sample.

Taken from the germline V gene (reference sequence), the CDR1 and CDR2 loops are GTSNPN and SVGIG. V ends up 0 bases short and J 4 bases short, with an unmatched junction base count of 11. CDR3 length: 17 amino acids, cysteine to phenylalanine. The DNA shown is the 51-base CDR3, in frame from base 1. This TCR was sampled from a woman aged 55-69 years in good health. Recombination linked TRBV30 to TRBJ1-2, and 10 bases in between align with TRBD1. The sample consisted of blood. The CDR3 protein sequence reads: CAWSVLAGTGAVYGYTF. The nucleotide sequence is TGTGCCTGGAGTGTACTCGCCGGGACAGGGGCCGTCTATGGCTACACCTTC.